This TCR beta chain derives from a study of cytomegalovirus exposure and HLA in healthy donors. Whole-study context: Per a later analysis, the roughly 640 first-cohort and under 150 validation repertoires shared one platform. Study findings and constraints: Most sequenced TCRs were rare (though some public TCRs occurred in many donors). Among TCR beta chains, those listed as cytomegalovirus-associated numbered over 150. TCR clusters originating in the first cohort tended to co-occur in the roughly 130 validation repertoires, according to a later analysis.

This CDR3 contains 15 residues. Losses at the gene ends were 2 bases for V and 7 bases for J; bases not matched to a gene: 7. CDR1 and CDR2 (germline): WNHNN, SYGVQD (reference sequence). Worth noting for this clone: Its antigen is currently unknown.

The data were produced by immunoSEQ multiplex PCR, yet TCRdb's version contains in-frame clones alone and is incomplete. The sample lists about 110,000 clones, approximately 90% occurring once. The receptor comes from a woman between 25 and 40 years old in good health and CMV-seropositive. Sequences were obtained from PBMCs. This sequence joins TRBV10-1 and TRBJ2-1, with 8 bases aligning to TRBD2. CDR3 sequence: CASSEPGRVPNEQFF. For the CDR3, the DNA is TGCGCCAGCAGTGAGCCCGGGAGGGTCCCTAATGAGCAGTTCTTC.